These 24 T cell receptor beta chains were sequenced from one sample in a study of blood T cell repertoires in COVID-19. Measured with immunoSEQ multiplex PCR; TCRdb has only the in-frame clones, and not every one. In the table there are 90,000 to 150,000 clones, about 79% of which are singletons. Input material: peripheral blood. The receptors stem from a woman over 75 with acute or convalescent COVID-19.

The rearrangement joins TRBV3-1 (or the pseudogene TRBV3-2) to TRBJ2-1, with 12 bases that match TRBD2. Germline V lookup: CDR1 LGHDT, CDR2 YNNKEL (reference sequence). The CDR3 extends over 16 amino acids. V was pared by 3 bases and J by 1 base, with 1 base of the junction left unmatched. The chain's CDR3 is CASSQTSGRSYNEQFF. The CDR3 DNA follows: TGTGCCAGCAGCCAGACTAGCGGGAGATCCTACAATGAGCAGTTCTTC.

The gene calls are TRBV4-2 and TRBJ2-5, with 15 nucleotides matching TRBD2. Trimming cost V 0 bases and J 7 bases; bases outside gene matches: 3. The CDR3 extends over 16 amino acids. CDR1 is LGHNA, CDR2 YNFKEQ, per germline. CDR3 DNA: TGTGCCAGCAGCCAAGATACGGGACTAGCGGGAGGGACCCAGTACTTC. Its protein is CASSQDTGLAGGTQYF.

The genes are TRBV5-1 and TRBJ2-5, with 8 bases matching TRBD2. This CDR3 contains 16 residues. The ends lost 2 bases at V and 4 bases at J; junction bases unmatched: 10. Germline CDR1 reads SGHRS; CDR2 reads YFSETQ. The CDR3 here is CASSFGLARGAETQYF. The CDR3 DNA reads TGCGCCAGCAGCTTCGGACTAGCAAGAGGGGCAGAGACCCAGTACTTC.

CDR3 bases: TGCGCCAGCAGCTTTCGGACTAGCGGGTCCGATGAGCAGTTCTTC. Residues: CASSFRTSGSDEQFF. V gene TRBV5-1 combines with J gene TRBJ2-1; 11 bases fit TRBD2. Unmatched junction bases numbered 6, after V lost 2 bases and J lost 8 bases. Germline values: CDR1 SGHRS, CDR2 YFSETQ. There are 15 residues in the CDR3.

V gene TRBV5-4 combines with J gene TRBJ2-5, with 10 bases aligning to TRBD1. The CDR3 runs 13 residues. Per the germline V gene, CDR1 is SGHNT and CDR2 is YYREEE (reference sequence). Unmatched junction bases numbered 3, after V lost 3 bases and J lost 7 bases. CDR3 loop: CASSSGQGWTQYF. DNA for the CDR3: TGTGCCAGCAGCTCGGGACAGGGGTGGACCCAGTACTTC.

The rearrangement links TRBV6-4 to TRBJ2-5; a possible D gene is TRBD1 (5 bases). The V end lost 0 bases, the J end lost 4 bases, and 12 bases lay between the germline ends. The CDR3 consists of 15 residues. Germline V CDR1 and CDR2: MRHNA, SNTAGT. CDR3 residues: CASSDSPGSGETQYF. The CDR3 DNA reads TGTGCCAGCAGTGACTCTCCAGGGTCAGGAGAGACCCAGTACTTC.

Regarding this clone: Other DNA variants within this sample encode the same CDR3. The rearrangement joins TRBV7-2 to TRBJ1-3; tentative D call: TRBD1 (5 bases). V was pared by 2 bases and J by 4 bases, with 9 bases between. CDR3 length: 14 amino acids. Germline CDR1 and CDR2: SGHTA and FQGNSA. The chain's CDR3 is CASSLQGSGNTIYF. The CDR3 DNA sequence: TGTGCCAGCAGCTTACAGGGATCAGGAAACACCATATATTTT.

The genes are TRBV6-2 or TRBV6-3 and TRBJ1-5; 11 positions match TRBD1. V shed 5 bases and J 8 bases; nucleotides not matched to a gene: 5. In germline, CDR1 is MNHEY, CDR2 SVGEGT. The CDR3 has 14 amino acids. CDR3 amino acids: CASSRTGGHEPQHF. The CDR3 bases are TGTGCCAGCAGTCGGACAGGGGGCCATGAGCCCCAGCATTTT.

This clone has more than one count but fewer than ten. V gene TRBV4-3 combines with J gene TRBJ2-1; 9 positions agree with TRBD2. The CDR3 is 15 residues long. Germline loops: CDR1 LGHNA, CDR2 YSLEER. V shed 3 bases and J 3 bases; nucleotides not matched to a gene: 3. The CDR3 sequence: CASSQERGVYNEQFF. The DNA for the CDR3 is TGCGCCAGCAGCCAGGAGCGGGGGGTCTACAATGAGCAGTTCTTC.

The chain uses TRBV29-1 and TRBJ2-1; TRBD2 matches at 9 bases. This CDR3 contains 11 residues. In germline, CDR1 is SQVTM, CDR2 ANQGSEA. CDR3 protein: CIPGAGGEQFF. DNA for the CDR3: TGCATTCCGGGGGCGGGAGGGGAGCAGTTCTTC.

The chain employs TRBV4-3 and TRBJ2-1; TRBD2 is a possible D gene (6 bases). CDR3 length equals 15 residues. V lost 0 bases to trimming and J lost 7 bases, with 13 bases between them. Per germline, CDR1 LGHNA and CDR2 YSLEER. The CDR3 is CASSQDGTSGNEQFF. The CDR3 coding sequence is TGCGCCAGCAGCCAAGACGGAACAAGCGGGAATGAGCAGTTCTTC.

This chain joins TRBV6-5 and TRBJ1-2; a possible D gene is TRBD1 (6 bases). The length of the CDR3 is 13 residues. Germline CDR1 MNHEY, CDR2 SVGAGI. The germline V and J ends were trimmed by 2 bases and 7 bases, with 11 bases remaining between them. The CDR3 coding sequence is TGTGCCAGCAGTTACAGGACAGATCGTGGCTACACCTTC. Residues: CASSYRTDRGYTF.

The DNA for the CDR3 is TGTGCCAGTAGTATCCGGGATCTGGCATCTGGAAACACCATATATTTT. Protein product: CASSIRDLASGNTIYF. V gene TRBV19 combines with J gene TRBJ1-3; D gene unclear. Germline lookup yields CDR1 LNHDA and CDR2 SQIVND (reference sequence). The CDR3 contains 16 residues. Trimming shortened V by 3 bases and J by 1 base, and 13 bases separated the two germline ends.

The chain is built from TRBV12-3 or TRBV12-4 and TRBJ1-6; 11 bases fit TRBD1. V trimming: 8 bases; J trimming: 10 bases; junction bases outside the gene matches: 4. The CDR3 runs 13 residues. CDR3 coding DNA: TGTGCCAGCGGGGGGACAGGGGGATCACCCCTCCACTTT. This sequence encodes CASGGTGGSPLHF.

The V and J genes are TRBV29-1 and TRBJ2-1; 8 bases align to TRBD1. The V segment lost 7 bases and the J segment 6 bases; nucleotides outside the gene matches: 8. Germline-derived CDR1 and CDR2 are SQVTM and ANQGSEA. The CDR3 is made up of 13 amino acids. CDR3 loop: CSAGQGLGNEQFF. CDR3 in DNA: TGCAGCGCCGGACAGGGACTCGGCAATGAGCAGTTCTTC.

The chain carries TRBV29-1 and TRBJ2-1; the match to TRBD2 covers 8 bases. The CDR3 is made up of 16 amino acids. V lost 5 bases and J lost 8; bases outside the gene matches: 17. CDR1 is SQVTM and CDR2 is ANQGSEA in the germline V gene. The CDR3 loop reads CSVSSPGLVRTDEQFF. The DNA for the CDR3 is TGCAGCGTTTCGTCCCCGGGACTAGTTCGAACGGATGAGCAGTTCTTC.

The chain recombines TRBV6-5 with TRBJ2-1; 7 bases align to TRBD2. Germline-derived CDR1 and CDR2 are MNHEY and SVGAGI. With V trimmed by 4 bases and J by 8 bases, 2 bases remained unmatched. The CDR3 has 12 residues. The CDR3 DNA is TGTGCCAGCAGTTGGGGGGGAGATGAGCAGTTCTTC. Encoded protein: CASSWGGDEQFF.

This chain links TRBV7-9 with TRBJ1-1, with a tentative D call TRBD1 (6 bases). The CDR3 is made up of 11 amino acids. V lost 5 bases, J lost 8 bases, and 9 bases lay in between. Germline assignment: CDR1 SEHNR and CDR2 FQNEAQ (reference sequence). CDR3 DNA sequence: TGTGCCAGCAGCAGACAGGCGGAAGCTTTCTTT. The encoded protein is CASSRQAEAFF.

The V gene is TRBV28, the J gene TRBJ1-3; 7 positions match TRBD1. V shed 4 bases, J shed 0 bases, and the junction held 3 bases outside the gene matches. This CDR3 has 15 amino acids. Germline V CDR1 and CDR2: MDHEN, SYDVKM. CDR3 coding DNA: TGTGCCAGCAGTTCGGGACAGACCTCTGGAAACACCATATATTTT. It encodes CASSSGQTSGNTIYF.

The chain recombines TRBV18 with TRBJ2-3, with 7 bases fitting TRBD2. This CDR3 is 13 amino acids long. Germline V gene lookup returns CDR1 KGHSH and CDR2 LQKENI. With V trimmed by 5 bases and J by 6 bases, 5 bases remained unmatched. The CDR3 spells CASSTSGDDTQYF. The CDR3 DNA reads as TGTGCCAGCTCAACCAGCGGGGACGATACGCAGTATTTT.

This chain joins TRBV4-1 and TRBJ1-1; possible D gene TRBD1, 5 bases. Germline CDR1 is MGHRA and CDR2 is YSYEKL. Trimming stripped 0 bases from V and 12 bases from J, with 14 bases between. This CDR3 has 13 residues. The CDR3 coding sequence is TGCGCCAGCAGCCAAGATCGGGCAGGGCTGACTTTCTTT. Its protein is CASSQDRAGLTFF.

V gene TRBV19 combines with J gene TRBJ2-5; perhaps TRBD2 as D (5 bases). This CDR3 contains 14 residues. From germline, CDR1 is LNHDA and CDR2 SQIVND (reference sequence). Trimming left V 2 bases short and J 5 bases short, with 12 bases between. CDR3 DNA: TGTGCCAGTAGTATATCGGGGTGGGAGGAGACCCAGTACTTC. Translating gives CASSISGWEETQYF.

The chain employs TRBV7-8 and TRBJ1-2; 7 nucleotides agree with TRBD1. The CDR3 sequence is 15 residues long. Germline assignment: CDR1 SGHVS and CDR2 FQNEAQ. The junction had 11 bases not matched to a gene; V was cut back by 5 bases and J by 5 bases. The CDR3 sequence: CASSAHRDRVYGYTF. DNA of the CDR3: TGTGCCAGCAGCGCTCACCGGGACAGAGTTTATGGCTACACCTTC.

The chain employs TRBV19 and TRBJ2-2, with 7 bases aligning to TRBD1. This CDR3 comprises 15 residues. Germline V gene lookup returns CDR1 LNHDA and CDR2 SQIVND (reference sequence). V shed 5 bases and J 6 bases; nucleotides not matched to a gene: 9. The CDR3 DNA reads as TGTGCCAGTAGTTCCACAGGGGATTGGGCCGGGGAGCTGTTTTTT. Encoded protein: CASSSTGDWAGELFF.